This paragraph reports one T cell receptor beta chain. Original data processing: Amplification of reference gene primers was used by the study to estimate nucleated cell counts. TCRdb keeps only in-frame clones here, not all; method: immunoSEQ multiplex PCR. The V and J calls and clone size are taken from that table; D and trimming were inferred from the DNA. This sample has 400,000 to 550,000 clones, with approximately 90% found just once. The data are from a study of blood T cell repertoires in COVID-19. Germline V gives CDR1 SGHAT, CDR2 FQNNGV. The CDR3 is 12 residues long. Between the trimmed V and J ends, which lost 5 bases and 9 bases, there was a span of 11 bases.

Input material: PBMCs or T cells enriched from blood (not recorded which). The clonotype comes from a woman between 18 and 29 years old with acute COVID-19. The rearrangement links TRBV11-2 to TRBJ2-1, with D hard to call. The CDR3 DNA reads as TGTGCCAGCAGCCGGTTTTCCGTTGAGCAGTTCTTC. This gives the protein CASSRFSVEQFF.